This T cell receptor (beta chain) originates from a study of cytomegalovirus exposure and HLA in healthy donors. Researchers ran the PCR with 60 Vbeta and 13 Jbeta primers. Clones were read by immunoSEQ multiplex PCR, and TCRdb kept only the in-frame ones, dropping some. The repertoire holds some 65,000 clones, with approximately 67% as singletons. Germline CDR1 reads SGHTA; CDR2 reads FQGTGA. With 2 bases clipped from V and 2 bases from J, the junction kept 5 bases outside the gene matches. The CDR3 covers 15 residues. The chain uses TRBV7-3 and TRBJ2-5; 7 nucleotides match TRBD2. This sequence was found in a man aged 25-45 years in good health and CMV-seronegative. The sample consisted of PBMCs. The CDR3 region has the DNA TGTGCCAGCAGCTTATCCGGACTAGGACAAGAGACCCAGTACTTC. Translated, it gives CASSLSGLGQETQYF.